These T cell receptor beta chains were read from a single sample in a study of T cells after yellow fever vaccination. TCRdb processed the 5' RACE reads anew with MiXCR; each CDR3 protein has one entry. The repertoire has some 150,000 distinct CDR3 sequences, more than 6.5% of them found once; the top ten carry over 0.55%. The sample was CD4+ T cells sorted from PBMCs, taken 10 days after the yellow fever booster vaccination. The receptors here all came from a man aged 25 to 45 who received the YFV17D yellow fever vaccine. Both conserved end residues are part of each CDR3. A D gene is named only where the DNA matches it firmly. Expanded clones get a size class; other rows say once, few or many, or leave the size out.

j_gene: TRBJ2-7; v_gene: TRBV5-1; abundance: many; d_gene: .; CDR3aa: CASSDGSYEQYF; CDR3nt: TGCGCCAGCAGCGATGGGTCCTACGAGCAGTACTTC
j_gene: TRBJ2-5; v_gene: TRBV7-3; abundance: many; d_gene: .; CDR3aa: CASSLINSYQETQYF; CDR3nt: TGTGCCAGCAGCTTAATTAACAGCTATCAAGAGACCCAGTACTTC
j_gene: TRBJ2-6; v_gene: TRBV29-1; abundance: many; d_gene: TRBD2; CDR3aa: CSVEGRQRESRSGANVLTF; CDR3nt: TGCAGCGTTGAAGGGCGACAGCGGGAGTCCCGCTCTGGGGCCAACGTCCTGACTTTC
j_gene: TRBJ2-6; v_gene: TRBV2; abundance: many; d_gene: .; CDR3aa: CASMRQPGANVLTF; CDR3nt: TGTGCCAGCATGCGGCAACCGGGGGCCAACGTCCTGACTTTC
j_gene: TRBJ2-1; v_gene: TRBV29-1; abundance: many; d_gene: .; CDR3aa: CSVVSVGEQFF; CDR3nt: TGCAGCGTTGTCTCGGTAGGTGAGCAGTTCTTC
j_gene: TRBJ1-3; v_gene: TRBV7-6; abundance: few; d_gene: .; CDR3aa: CASSLATGSSGNTIYF; CDR3nt: TGTGCCAGCAGCTTAGCGACAGGTAGCTCTGGAAACACCATATATTTT
j_gene: TRBJ2-1; v_gene: TRBV20-1; abundance: many; d_gene: TRBD2; CDR3aa: CSAIAGVSNEQFF; CDR3nt: TGCAGTGCTATAGCGGGAGTCAGCAATGAGCAGTTCTTC
j_gene: TRBJ1-5; v_gene: TRBV4-3; abundance: many; d_gene: .; CDR3aa: CASSQGNGGNQPQHF; CDR3nt: TGCGCCAGCAGCCAAGGGAACGGAGGCAATCAGCCCCAGCATTTT
j_gene: TRBJ2-7; v_gene: TRBV6-1; abundance: many; d_gene: .; CDR3aa: CASSRLTRGSYEQYF; CDR3nt: TGTGCCAGCAGCCGTCTGACTAGGGGATCCTACGAGCAGTACTTC
j_gene: TRBJ2-7; v_gene: TRBV30; abundance: many; d_gene: TRBD1; CDR3aa: CAWSVLGQGTYEQYF; CDR3nt: TGTGCCTGGAGTGTATTGGGACAGGGCACCTACGAGCAGTACTTC
j_gene: TRBJ2-3; v_gene: TRBV7-8; abundance: many; d_gene: TRBD2; CDR3aa: CASSFIGGAITDTQYF; CDR3nt: TGTGCCAGCAGCTTTATCGGGGGGGCAATCACAGATACGCAGTATTTT
j_gene: TRBJ1-6; v_gene: TRBV19; abundance: few; d_gene: TRBD1; CDR3aa: CASSATGANSPLHF; CDR3nt: TGTGCCAGTAGTGCAACAGGGGCCAATTCACCCCTCCACTTT
j_gene: TRBJ2-6; v_gene: TRBV28; abundance: many; d_gene: .; CDR3aa: CASRELFRSGANVLTF; CDR3nt: TGTGCCAGCAGGGAACTATTTCGAAGCGGGGCCAACGTCCTGACTTTC
j_gene: TRBJ2-1; v_gene: TRBV18; abundance: .; d_gene: TRBD2; CDR3aa: CASRPGLEKNNEQFF; CDR3nt: TGTGCCAGCAGACCGGGACTAGAGAAAAACAATGAGCAGTTCTTC
j_gene: TRBJ2-5; v_gene: TRBV13; abundance: few; d_gene: .; CDR3aa: CASSQDLGRRQETQYF; CDR3nt: TGTGCCAGCAGCCAGGACCTGGGACGTAGGCAAGAGACCCAGTACTTC
j_gene: TRBJ2-3; v_gene: TRBV20-1; abundance: many; d_gene: .; CDR3aa: CSARAFTGGVTDTQYF; CDR3nt: TGCAGTGCTAGAGCGTTTACCGGAGGTGTCACAGATACGCAGTATTTT
j_gene: TRBJ2-4; v_gene: TRBV2; abundance: many; d_gene: TRBD2; CDR3aa: CASSEREGPRNIQYF; CDR3nt: TGTGCCAGCAGTGAGCGGGAGGGCCCGAGGAACATTCAGTACTTC
j_gene: TRBJ2-3; v_gene: TRBV6-5; abundance: many; d_gene: .; CDR3aa: CASTGVGAPTDTQYF; CDR3nt: TGTGCCAGCACCGGGGTAGGGGCACCCACAGATACGCAGTATTTT
j_gene: TRBJ1-2; v_gene: TRBV12-3/TRBV12-4; abundance: many; d_gene: .; CDR3aa: CASTPSSGVHYGYTF; CDR3nt: TGTGCCAGCACCCCCTCTTCAGGGGTACACTATGGCTACACCTTC
j_gene: TRBJ2-1; v_gene: TRBV10-2; abundance: .; d_gene: TRBD2; CDR3aa: CASSLLAGARGNEQFF; CDR3nt: TGCGCCAGCAGCCTCCTAGCGGGAGCCCGGGGGAATGAGCAGTTCTTC
j_gene: TRBJ2-1; v_gene: TRBV9; abundance: many; d_gene: TRBD2; CDR3aa: CASSVESGSGNNEQFF; CDR3nt: TGTGCCAGCAGCGTAGAGAGCGGGAGTGGCAACAATGAGCAGTTCTTC
j_gene: TRBJ1-6; v_gene: TRBV9; abundance: many; d_gene: TRBD1; CDR3aa: CASSVVGQLNSPLHF; CDR3nt: TGTGCCAGCAGCGTAGTGGGACAGTTGAATTCACCCCTCCACTTT
j_gene: TRBJ2-7; v_gene: TRBV5-1; abundance: many; d_gene: .; CDR3aa: CASSLNRLGHYYEQYF; CDR3nt: TGCGCCAGCAGCTTGAACAGGCTGGGTCACTACTACGAGCAGTACTTC
j_gene: TRBJ2-1; v_gene: TRBV7-8; abundance: .; d_gene: .; CDR3aa: CASSFDRRLGSEQFF; CDR3nt: TGTGCCAGCAGCTTCGACCGCCGACTAGGAAGTGAGCAGTTCTTC
j_gene: TRBJ2-2; v_gene: TRBV29-1; abundance: many; d_gene: TRBD2; CDR3aa: CSVFRSGPTNTGELFF; CDR3nt: TGCAGCGTTTTTCGTAGCGGGCCGACGAACACCGGGGAGCTGTTTTTT
j_gene: TRBJ1-1; v_gene: TRBV7-2; abundance: many; d_gene: .; CDR3aa: CASSLDGGSAFF; CDR3nt: TGTGCCAGCAGCTTAGATGGAGGGAGCGCTTTCTTT
j_gene: TRBJ2-7; v_gene: TRBV21-1; abundance: many; d_gene: .; CDR3aa: CASSKARLSYEQYF; CDR3nt: TGTGCCAGCAGCAAAGCGCGGCTCAGCTACGAGCAGTACTTC
j_gene: TRBJ2-1; v_gene: TRBV13; abundance: many; d_gene: .; CDR3aa: CASSILLASLGNEQFF; CDR3nt: TGTGCCAGCAGCATACTTCTAGCGTCCCTCGGCAATGAGCAGTTCTTC
j_gene: TRBJ2-5; v_gene: TRBV5-1; abundance: many; d_gene: .; CDR3aa: CASSFVGEQETQYF; CDR3nt: TGCGCCAGCAGCTTTGTCGGCGAGCAAGAGACCCAGTACTTC
j_gene: TRBJ2-4; v_gene: TRBV10-3; abundance: few; d_gene: .; CDR3aa: CATGGLAKNIQYF; CDR3nt: TGTGCCACCGGGGGTCTAGCCAAAAACATTCAGTACTTC
j_gene: TRBJ2-7; v_gene: TRBV20-1; abundance: many; d_gene: .; CDR3aa: CSAPLAPSYEQYF; CDR3nt: TGCAGTGCTCCTCTGGCCCCATCTTACGAGCAGTACTTC
j_gene: TRBJ1-5; v_gene: TRBV25-1; abundance: many; d_gene: .; CDR3aa: CASPCRSGYSNQPQHF; CDR3nt: TGTGCCAGCCCCTGCCGGTCAGGGTATAGCAATCAGCCCCAGCATTTT
j_gene: TRBJ2-7; v_gene: TRBV4-2; abundance: few; d_gene: TRBD1; CDR3aa: CASSQEFLQGGYEQYF; CDR3nt: TGTGCCAGCAGCCAAGAATTCTTACAGGGGGGCTACGAGCAGTACTTC
j_gene: TRBJ1-2; v_gene: TRBV6-5; abundance: many; d_gene: TRBD1; CDR3aa: CASSIGTGGFGGYTF; CDR3nt: TGTGCCAGCAGCATTGGGACAGGTGGTTTTGGTGGCTACACCTTC
j_gene: TRBJ2-1; v_gene: TRBV5-4; abundance: many; d_gene: TRBD2; CDR3aa: CASSLGGLAGGGNEQFF; CDR3nt: TGTGCCAGCAGCTTGGGTGGCCTAGCGGGAGGGGGCAATGAGCAGTTCTTC
j_gene: TRBJ1-2; v_gene: TRBV7-3; abundance: many; d_gene: .; CDR3aa: CASSLDPRGDGYTF; CDR3nt: TGTGCCAGCAGCCTCGACCCGAGGGGAGATGGCTACACCTTC
j_gene: TRBJ2-5; v_gene: TRBV29-1; abundance: many; d_gene: .; CDR3aa: CSVRTGRETQYF; CDR3nt: TGCAGCGTTAGAACAGGGAGGGAGACCCAGTACTTC
j_gene: TRBJ2-1; v_gene: TRBV7-9; abundance: many; d_gene: .; CDR3aa: CASSLVGGGEQFF; CDR3nt: TGTGCCAGCAGCTTAGTAGGCGGAGGTGAGCAGTTCTTC
j_gene: TRBJ2-1; v_gene: TRBV29-1; abundance: many; d_gene: .; CDR3aa: CSVGTTYNEQFF; CDR3nt: TGCAGCGTCGGGACAACCTACAATGAGCAGTTCTTC
j_gene: TRBJ2-1; v_gene: TRBV5-1; abundance: many; d_gene: .; CDR3aa: CASSLASNNEQFF; CDR3nt: TGCGCCAGCAGCTTGGCCTCGAATAATGAGCAGTTCTTC
j_gene: TRBJ2-3; v_gene: TRBV3-1; abundance: .; d_gene: .; CDR3aa: CASSKQGPDTQYF; CDR3nt: TGTGCCAGCAGCAAGCAGGGCCCAGATACGCAGTATTTT
j_gene: TRBJ2-7; v_gene: TRBV6-2/TRBV6-3; abundance: many; d_gene: .; CDR3aa: CATHSDGISYEQYF; CDR3nt: TGTGCCACCCACTCGGACGGAATCTCCTACGAGCAGTACTTC
j_gene: TRBJ2-1; v_gene: TRBV30; abundance: few; d_gene: TRBD2; CDR3aa: CAWSGGSPIGEQFF; CDR3nt: TGTGCCTGGAGTGGCGGGAGCCCCATCGGTGAGCAGTTCTTC
j_gene: TRBJ2-7; v_gene: TRBV20-1; abundance: .; d_gene: TRBD2; CDR3aa: CSARRGSLSSYEQYF; CDR3nt: TGCAGTGCTAGACGCGGGAGTTTAAGCTCCTACGAGCAGTACTTC
j_gene: TRBJ2-1; v_gene: TRBV18; abundance: many; d_gene: TRBD2; CDR3aa: CASSPVTGTAGGEQFF; CDR3nt: TGTGCCAGCTCACCCGTCACCGGGACCGCGGGAGGAGAGCAGTTCTTC